This TCR beta chain appears in the sequencing data of a study of blood T cell repertoires in COVID-19. Study as a whole: COVID-19 samples, acute and convalescent, were from the United States, Italy and Spain. Sources were T cells, B-cell-depleted T cells, or PBMCs; the material itself was cDNA or gDNA.

Germline-derived CDR1 and CDR2 are GTSNPN and SVGIG (reference sequence). CDR3 size: 14 residues. Trimming at V came to 4 bases and at J to 7 bases, leaving 6 bases not matched to a gene. TCRdb's table, derived via immunoSEQ multiplex PCR, lists solely in-frame clones and lacks some. Of around 140,000 clones in the sample, about 81% were seen once. This study enrolled people aged about 18 to 95 from around 26 US geographic areas. Membership in each cohort depended on participant-reported clinical history. The chain employs TRBV30 and TRBJ2-1; 11 bases fit TRBD1. Sequencing input: PBMCs or T cells enriched from blood (not recorded which). This TCR was recovered from a man aged 35-49 years with acute COVID-19. The CDR3 DNA reads TGTGCCTGGACCCGGGACAGGGGGATGAATGAGCAGTTCTTC. It specifies CAWTRDRGMNEQFF. Full variable domain (remainder filled in from reference TRBV30 and TRBJ2-1): SQTIHQWPATLVQPVGSPLSLECTVEGTSNPNLYWYRQAAGRGLQLLFYSVGIGQISSEVPQNLSASRPQDRQFILSSKKLLLSDSGFYLCAWTRDRGMNEQFFGPGTRLTVL.